The clone carrying this TCR beta chain was seen once. Its cognate antigen is unknown. Germline V gene data show CDR1 as SGHTA and CDR2 as FQGNSA. This CDR3 comprises 17 residues. Trimming cost V 1 base and J 5 bases; bases outside gene matches: 11. These data are taken from a study of STAT5B mutations in CD4+ large granular lymphocyte leukemia. Data came from immunoSEQ multiplex PCR; TCRdb stores just in-frame clones and leaves some out. The sample lists 21,000 or so clones; about 79% were seen once. Broader study findings: Patient CD4-sorted repertoires stayed more clonal than healthy ones after leukemic-clone removal.

This receptor was obtained from a human donor in good health. The sequencing input was CD4+ T cells from blood buffy coats. The V and J genes are TRBV7-2 and TRBJ1-1, with 9 bases identical to TRBD1. The CDR3: CASSLEGTGSLSTEAFF. Written as DNA, the CDR3 is TGTGCCAGCAGCTTAGAGGGGACAGGGAGCTTATCGACTGAAGCTTTCTTT.